Listed below are T cell receptor beta chains from one sample, sequenced in a study of beta chain features in type 1 diabetes. Assay used: immunoSEQ multiplex PCR; TCRdb lists only in-frame clones, some missing. The sample has about 360,000 clones; 10% to 15% are singletons. The sequencing sample was made of naive CD4+ T cells from blood. The receptor set was obtained from a young man in good health. The CDR3 runs from the conserved cysteine through the conserved F or W. D genes are given only for firm matches. Rows may omit the clone size; those that give it use once, few, many or a size class.

V gene,D gene,J gene,clone size,CDR3 protein,CDR3 DNA
TRBV30,NA,TRBJ2-5,few,CAWTGGAETQYF,TGTGCCTGGACGGGGGGCGCGGAGACCCAGTACTTC
TRBV5-1,NA,TRBJ2-1,few,CASSYLLATYEQFF,TGCGCCAGCAGCTACCTCCTAGCGACCTATGAGCAGTTCTTC
TRBV7-6,NA,TRBJ1-2,few,CASSSHSYGYTF,TGTGCCAGCAGTTCGCACAGCTATGGCTACACCTTC
TRBV7-9,TRBD2,TRBJ2-2,NA,CASRRPPSGENTGELFF,TGTGCCAGCAGGAGACCCCCTAGCGGGGAGAACACCGGGGAGCTGTTTTTT
TRBV11-2,TRBD2,TRBJ2-1,NA,CASSIRAGGYEQFF,TGTGCCAGCAGCATCCGAGCGGGGGGCTATGAGCAGTTCTTC
TRBV9,NA,TRBJ2-7,NA,CASSVGTDSSYEQYF,TGTGCCAGCAGCGTAGGGACAGATAGCTCCTACGAGCAGTACTTC
TRBV30,NA,TRBJ2-7,few,CAARRGGYEQYF,TGTGCCGCTCGGAGGGGCGGTTACGAGCAGTACTTC
TRBV4-1,TRBD2,TRBJ2-5,NA,CASSQDLGNGGAETQYF,TGCGCCAGCAGCCAAGATTTGGGGAACGGGGGGGCGGAGACCCAGTACTTC
TRBV19,TRBD1,TRBJ2-1,NA,CASSTGTGGYNEQFF,TGTGCCAGTAGCACCGGGACAGGGGGCTACAATGAGCAGTTCTTC
TRBV30,TRBD1,TRBJ2-3,few,CAVTGGALFADTQYF,TGTGCGGTGACAGGGGGTGCGCTGTTTGCAGATACGCAGTATTTT
TRBV18,NA,TRBJ1-1,NA,CASSPPGSLAAFF,TGTGCCAGCTCACCGCCGGGAAGTTTGGCAGCTTTCTTT
TRBV4-3,NA,TRBJ2-1,few,CASSLIGGTYNEQFF,TGCGCCAGCAGCCTGATTGGCGGGACGTACAATGAGCAGTTCTTC
TRBV5-1,TRBD2,TRBJ2-1,NA,CASSWGGVAESYNEQFF,TGCGCCAGCAGCTGGGGGGGGGTAGCGGAGTCCTACAATGAGCAGTTCTTC
TRBV30,NA,TRBJ1-4,few,CAWTSGPSDFMEKLFF,TGTGCCTGGACCAGCGGGCCATCCGATTTTATGGAAAAACTGTTTTTT
TRBV6-6,NA,TRBJ2-7,few,CASSPGGGYEQYF,TGTGCCAGCAGTCCCGGCGGTGGCTACGAGCAGTACTTC
TRBV4-2,TRBD2,TRBJ2-7,few,CASSQGLGYGGVSYEQYF,TGTGCCAGCAGCCAGGGGCTGGGGTACGGGGGGGTCTCCTACGAGCAGTACTTC
TRBV7-2,NA,TRBJ1-2,NA,CASSLESSFSNYGYTF,TGTGCCAGCAGCTTAGAGTCCAGTTTTTCTAACTATGGCTACACCTTC
TRBV5-1,NA,TRBJ2-3,NA,CASSLTPVTTRAVTQYF,TGCGCCAGCAGCTTAACCCCTGTGACTACCCGGGCAGTAACGCAGTATTTT
TRBV29-1,NA,TRBJ1-4,NA,CSVGTSLSTNEKLFF,TGCAGCGTGGGGACTTCGCTGTCAACTAATGAAAAACTGTTTTTT
TRBV29-1,NA,TRBJ1-4,few,CSVGATNEKLFF,TGCAGCGTGGGAGCAACTAATGAAAAACTGTTTTTT
TRBV28,TRBD1,TRBJ1-2,NA,CASSPPGGYVYGYTF,TGTGCCAGCAGTCCCCCAGGGGGTTACGTCTATGGCTACACCTTC
TRBV7-3,NA,TRBJ2-6,NA,CASSLAGSGANVLTF,TGTGCCAGCAGCTTAGCGGGTTCTGGGGCCAACGTCCTGACTTTC
TRBV30,NA,TRBJ1-5,NA,CAWSDKLYSNQPQHF,TGTGCCTGGAGTGATAAGCTGTATAGCAATCAGCCCCAGCATTTT
TRBV7-9,NA,TRBJ2-5,few,CASSWGLDEQYF,TGTGCCAGCAGCTGGGGACTGGATGAGCAGTACTTC
TRBV7-2,TRBD1,TRBJ1-5,few,CASSSTGLRKSQPQHF,TGTGCCAGCAGTTCGACAGGGTTGAGGAAAAGTCAGCCCCAGCATTTT
TRBV18,TRBD1,TRBJ1-2,NA,CASSPRTGENYGYTF,TGTGCCAGCTCACCACGGACAGGGGAGAACTATGGCTACACCTTC
TRBV2,NA,TRBJ1-5,NA,CASTAGSQPQHF,TGTGCCAGCACGGCAGGGTCTCAGCCCCAGCATTTT
TRBV28,NA,TRBJ2-7,few,CASSFSSWSYEQYF,TGTGCCAGCAGTTTTAGTTCGTGGTCCTACGAGCAGTACTTC
TRBV5-1,NA,TRBJ2-7,few,CASSLGQDSEQYF,TGCGCCAGCAGCTTGGGGCAGGATAGCGAGCAGTACTTC
TRBV18,NA,TRBJ2-1,few,CASSPPTAESYNEQFF,TGTGCCAGCTCACCACCGACAGCTGAATCCTACAATGAGCAGTTCTTC
TRBV30,NA,TRBJ1-3,few,CAWSLLYRNTIYF,TGTGCCTGGAGTCTCCTATATAGAAACACCATATATTTT
TRBV28,TRBD1,TRBJ1-1,NA,CATGDRAFF,TGTGCCACCGGGGACAGGGCTTTCTTT
TRBV13,NA,TRBJ2-3,few,CASSFAASRDTQYF,TGTGCCAGCAGCTTCGCGGCTAGCAGGGATACGCAGTATTTT
TRBV7-8,NA,TRBJ2-7,NA,CASSLEGVPVFYEQYF,TGTGCCAGCAGCTTAGAAGGGGTGCCGGTGTTCTACGAGCAGTACTTC
TRBV7-2,NA,TRBJ2-1,few,CASSLTADRRSNEQFF,TGTGCCAGCAGCTTAACCGCCGATAGGAGAAGCAATGAGCAGTTCTTC
TRBV15,TRBD1,TRBJ2-3,NA,CATSIDRVADTQYF,TGTGCCACCAGCATAGACAGGGTGGCAGATACGCAGTATTTT
TRBV6-5,TRBD2,TRBJ2-7,few,CASSRHSGIYEQYF,TGTGCCAGCAGCCGCCATAGCGGGATTTACGAGCAGTACTTC
TRBV7-3,TRBD2,TRBJ2-7,NA,CASSPAGQYEQYF,TGTGCCAGCAGCCCAGCGGGGCAGTACGAGCAGTACTTC
TRBV7-3,NA,TRBJ2-1,NA,CASSLGASSRNEQFF,TGTGCCAGCAGCTTAGGCGCTAGCTCTAGAAATGAGCAGTTCTTC
TRBV30,TRBD2,TRBJ2-3,NA,CAWSPVRGGPDTQYF,TGTGCCTGGAGTCCCGTGCGGGGGGGCCCAGATACGCAGTATTTT
TRBV29-1,TRBD2,TRBJ2-5,NA,CSVVALAGAGETQYF,TGCAGCGTTGTGGCGCTAGCGGGAGCTGGTGAGACCCAGTACTTC
TRBV29-1,NA,TRBJ1-1,NA,CSVEEQGVGTEAFF,TGCAGCGTTGAGGAACAGGGTGTTGGGACTGAAGCTTTCTTT
TRBV5-6,NA,TRBJ1-4,NA,CASSLLQLNEKLFF,TGTGCCAGCAGCTTGCTTCAACTTAATGAAAAACTGTTTTTT
TRBV9,NA,TRBJ2-1,NA,CASSPISTSLYNEQFF,TGTGCCAGCAGCCCGATCTCCACCTCACTCTACAATGAGCAGTTCTTC
TRBV7-2,NA,TRBJ2-4,NA,CASSSDLLAKNIQYF,TGTGCCAGCAGCTCGGACTTGCTAGCCAAAAACATTCAGTACTTC
TRBV7-3,TRBD1,TRBJ1-1,NA,CASRRDSWGTEAFF,TGTGCCAGCAGGAGGGACAGCTGGGGGACTGAAGCTTTCTTT
TRBV4-1,TRBD1,TRBJ2-7,few,CASSQGAGQVYEQYF,TGCGCCAGCAGCCAAGGCGCGGGACAGGTATACGAGCAGTACTTC
TRBV2,TRBD2,TRBJ2-7,NA,CASSMRTSGGFYEQYF,TGTGCCAGCAGTATGCGGACTAGCGGGGGTTTCTACGAGCAGTACTTC
TRBV30,TRBD2,TRBJ2-3,few,CAWSVGAGAPDTQYF,TGTGCCTGGAGTGTAGGAGCGGGGGCCCCAGATACGCAGTATTTT
TRBV29-1,TRBD1,TRBJ1-2,NA,CSVETGGENYGYTF,TGCAGCGTGGAGACAGGGGGCGAAAACTATGGCTACACCTTC
TRBV29-1,NA,TRBJ2-3,many,CSVVGRDTQYF,TGCAGCGTTGTTGGTCGGGATACGCAGTATTTT
TRBV27,TRBD1,TRBJ1-1,few,CASRGTVNTEAFF,TGTGCCAGCAGGGGGACAGTGAACACTGAAGCTTTCTTT
TRBV7-2,NA,TRBJ2-3,NA,CASSREGTDTQYF,TGTGCCAGCAGCCGGGAAGGCACAGATACGCAGTATTTT
TRBV11-2,TRBD2,TRBJ2-7,NA,CASSLDGLAGGKEYF,TGTGCCAGCAGCTTAGATGGACTAGCGGGGGGGAAGGAGTACTTC
TRBV27,NA,TRBJ1-4,few,CASSIRGRGNEKLFF,TGTGCCAGCAGCATCCGAGGGAGGGGAAATGAAAAACTGTTTTTT